This passage covers 10 T cell receptor beta chains from one sample sequenced in a study of T cell responses to AZD1222 COVID-19 vaccine. Sequencing was performed with immunoSEQ multiplex PCR; in TCRdb, only in-frame clones are kept and a portion is missing. The table has nearly 100,000 clones, approximately 90% seen once; the top ten hold 2.5% to 3.5%. The sequenced sample was peripheral blood, obtained on day 0 of AZD1222 vaccination. The source is an adult in good health.

The rearrangement links TRBV7-2 to TRBJ2-3, with TRBD2 identical over 11 bases. Per the germline V gene, CDR1 is SGHTA and CDR2 is FQGNSA. Losses at the gene ends were 1 base for V and 1 base for J; bases not matched to a gene: 4. This CDR3 is built from 17 residues. The CDR3 nucleotides read TGTGCCAGCAGCTTAGGCCTAGCGGGGGGCGGCACAGATACGCAGTATTTT. It encodes CASSLGLAGGGTDTQYF.

The sample holds one count of this clone. The V gene is TRBV4-1, the J gene TRBJ2-7, with D perhaps TRBD1 (6 bases). This CDR3 has 13 residues. Deletions cut 4 bases from V and 0 bases from J, with 7 bases between. Per the germline V gene, CDR1 is MGHRA and CDR2 is YSYEKL. The CDR3 loop reads CASSLTGSYEQYF. In nucleotides, the CDR3 is TGCGCCAGCAGCCTGACAGGCTCCTACGAGCAGTACTTC.

The CDR3 protein is CASSLNTGGTYEQYF. CDR3 DNA: TGCGCCAGCAGCTTGAATACAGGGGGCACCTACGAGCAGTACTTC. The chain combines TRBV5-1 with TRBJ2-7; TRBD1 aligns across 9 bases. The ends lost 1 base at V and 2 bases at J; junction bases unmatched: 4. The CDR3 extends over 15 amino acids. Germline V CDR1 and CDR2: SGHRS, YFSETQ.

The chain combines TRBV9 with TRBJ1-1; no clear D. Trimming removed 0 bases from V and 0 bases from J, with 9 bases in between. Germline V gene lookup returns CDR1 SGDLS and CDR2 YYNGEE. The CDR3 is 15 residues long. In DNA, the CDR3 is TGTGCCAGCAGCGTAGTGCAGAGAATGAACACTGAAGCTTTCTTT. Translation: CASSVVQRMNTEAFF. Filled out from reference TRBV9 and TRBJ1-1, the complete variable domain reads DSGVTQTPKHLITATGQRVTLRCSPRSGDLSVYWYQQSLDQGLQFLIQYYNGEERAKGNILERFSAQQFPDLHSELNLSSLELGDSALYFCASSVVQRMNTEAFFGQGTRLTVV.

This sequence joins TRBV2 and TRBJ1-6; maybe TRBD1 (6 bases). The CDR3 contains 17 residues. Between the trimmed V and J ends, which lost 3 bases and 0 bases, there was a span of 12 bases. CDR1 and CDR2 (germline): SNHLY, FYNNEI. CDR3 in DNA: TGTGCCAGCAGTGATGGGGGAGGGGGCTCCTATAATTCACCCCTCCACTTT. This gives the protein CASSDGGGGSYNSPLHF.

This sequence joins TRBV6-1 and TRBJ1-5; D remains unclear. Per germline, CDR1 MNHNS and CDR2 SASEGT. The ends were cut back, 3 bases at V and 4 bases at J, with 13 bases in the middle. This CDR3 has 15 amino acids. CDR3 sequence: CASSDLLPGNQPQHF. The CDR3 DNA reads TGTGCCAGCAGTGATCTTTTGCCTGGAAATCAGCCCCAGCATTTT.

This clone was recorded a few times. The chain links TRBV19 to TRBJ2-3, with TRBD2 matching 7 bases. CDR3 length: 15 residues. Germline V gene sequence: CDR1 LNHDA, CDR2 SQIVND (reference sequence). V gave up 3 bases and J gave up 0 bases; unmatched junction bases: 3. CDR3 protein: CASSIAAGSTDTQYF. CDR3 in DNA: TGTGCCAGTAGTATCGCAGCGGGGAGCACAGATACGCAGTATTTT.

This clone occurred many times. The CDR3 protein is CASSDAGSVTYEQYF. The CDR3 region has the DNA TGTGCCAGCAGTGACGCCGGGTCAGTCACCTACGAGCAGTACTTC. The rearrangement joins TRBV6-1 to TRBJ2-7; D unclear. The length of the CDR3 is 15 residues. From germline, CDR1 is MNHNS and CDR2 SASEGT. V was shortened by 3 bases and J by 2 bases, with 14 bases between the two germline ends.

The sample holds one count of this clone. The J gene is TRBJ1-2, the V gene TRBV10-1; 7 bases are a match to TRBD1. The CDR3 contains 14 residues. Germline CDR1 is WNHNN and CDR2 is SYGVQD (reference sequence). With V trimmed by 8 bases and J by 7 bases, 13 bases remained unmatched. The CDR3 region is CASAPVPQGGGYTF. CDR3 in DNA: TGCGCCAGCGCCCCAGTCCCTCAGGGGGGTGGCTACACCTTC.

The V and J genes are TRBV7-9 and TRBJ1-2; no definite D call. V was cut by 2 bases and J by 8 bases, with 9 bases left in between. Looked up from germline, CDR1 is SEHNR and CDR2 is FQNEAQ (reference sequence). CDR3 length: 12 residues. The CDR3 DNA follows: TGTGCCAGCAGCTTATTGGGTTCAGGCTACACCTTC. Translation: CASSLLGSGYTF.